Listed below are T cell receptor beta chains from one sample, sequenced in a study of shared clonotypes between healthy human individuals. Clones were sequenced by immunoSEQ multiplex PCR, and TCRdb holds only the in-frame ones, with some missing. Of some 2.1 million clones in the sample, approximately 94% were seen once. The sequencing sample was made of naive CD8+ T cells sorted from blood. The receptors here all came from a man aged 18 to 29 in good health. Both conserved end residues are part of each CDR3. The order of the fields is D gene, clone size, V gene, J gene, CDR3 protein, CDR3 DNA. D genes are given only for firm matches. The size of a clone is reported for some rows only, either as once, few or many, or as a class for expanded clones.

>TRBD1|once|TRBV7-6|TRBJ1-1
CASSLGGQGKRNTEAFF
TGTGCCAGCAGCTTAGGGGGACAGGGGAAGAGGAACACTGAAGCTTTCTTT
>-|-|TRBV29-1|TRBJ1-2
CSVGGAEGYGYTF
TGCAGCGTTGGGGGGGCCGAGGGCTATGGCTACACCTTC
>TRBD1|-|TRBV30|TRBJ2-7
CAWRPDVQGAYEQYF
TGTGCCTGGAGACCAGACGTGCAGGGGGCTTACGAGCAGTACTTC
>TRBD1|-|TRBV5-1|TRBJ2-7
CASGQGAAITYEQYF
TGCGCCAGCGGACAGGGGGCGGCGATTACCTACGAGCAGTACTTC
>-|-|TRBV29-1|TRBJ2-1
CSVELGDWTPRGDEQFF
TGCAGCGTTGAGCTGGGGGATTGGACACCCCGAGGCGATGAGCAGTTCTTC
>TRBD1|-|TRBV5-4|TRBJ1-6
CASSLDRGLGSPLHF
TGTGCCAGCAGCTTGGATAGGGGGCTCGGGTCACCCCTCCACTTT
>-|-|TRBV15|TRBJ2-1
CATSEDYNEQFF
TGTGCCACCAGCGAGGACTACAATGAGCAGTTCTTC
>-|-|TRBV11-3|TRBJ1-1
CASSYRQDVERLEAFF
TGTGCCAGCAGCTACAGACAGGATGTAGAGCGCCTTGAAGCTTTCTTT
>-|-|TRBV2|TRBJ2-7
CASAGISYEQYF
TGTGCCAGTGCCGGGATCTCCTACGAGCAGTACTTC
>TRBD2|-|TRBV4-1|TRBJ2-2
CASSQVGSGGNTGELFF
TGCGCCAGCAGCCAAGTAGGTAGCGGGGGTAACACCGGGGAGCTGTTTTTT
>-|-|TRBV9|TRBJ2-2
CASSEHLGTGELFF
TGTGCCAGCAGCGAACACCTAGGCACCGGGGAGCTGTTTTTT
>TRBD2|-|TRBV10-3|TRBJ2-3
CAISETQREIDTQYF
TGTGCCATCAGTGAGACCCAGCGGGAGATAGATACGCAGTATTTT
>TRBD1|-|TRBV5-1|TRBJ2-2
CASSQDRANTGELFF
TGCGCCAGCAGCCAGGACAGGGCGAACACCGGGGAGCTGTTTTTT
>-|-|TRBV9|TRBJ1-6
CASRGQDSPLHF
TGTGCCAGCAGAGGGCAGGATTCACCCCTCCACTTT
>TRBD2|-|TRBV7-9|TRBJ2-3
CASSLIGTSGRTDTDTQYF
TGTGCCAGCAGCTTAATTGGGACTAGCGGGAGAACCGACACAGATACGCAGTATTTT
>-|-|TRBV15|TRBJ1-2
CATSSPQGGYGYTF
TGTGCCACCAGCAGTCCTCAGGGCGGCTATGGCTACACCTTC
>TRBD1|-|TRBV15|TRBJ1-4
CATSRGGTANEKLFF
TGTGCCACCAGCAGAGGGGGGACAGCAAATGAAAAACTGTTTTTT
>-|-|TRBV19|TRBJ1-2
CASSLGYGSTNYGYTF
TGTGCCAGTAGTCTAGGGTACGGGTCGACTAACTATGGCTACACCTTC
>TRBD2|-|TRBV5-8|TRBJ2-7
CASSLGSAGDYEQYF
TGTGCCAGCAGCTTGGGTTCGGCGGGAGATTACGAGCAGTACTTC
>-|-|TRBV6-4|TRBJ2-2
CASSEEKDTGELFF
TGTGCCAGCAGTGAGGAGAAAGACACCGGGGAGCTGTTTTTT
>-|-|TRBV9|TRBJ2-1
CASSVVEAYNEQFF
TGTGCCAGCAGCGTAGTTGAGGCCTACAATGAGCAGTTCTTC
>-|-|TRBV5-4|TRBJ2-2
CASSLGGGTGELFF
TGTGCCAGCAGCTTGGGGGGTGGCACCGGGGAGCTGTTTTTT
>-|once|TRBV28|TRBJ2-1
CASSFRTLGEQFF
TGTGCCAGCAGTTTCCGAACGCTTGGTGAGCAGTTCTTC
>-|-|TRBV6-5|TRBJ2-7
CASSFGTSYEQYF
TGTGCCAGCAGTTTCGGGACAAGCTACGAGCAGTACTTC
>TRBD1|-|TRBV6-5|TRBJ2-3
CASRDSDRYTDTQYF
TGTGCCAGCCGGGACAGCGACCGATATACAGATACGCAGTATTTT
>TRBD1|-|TRBV6-1|TRBJ2-3
CASSGTGANTDTQYF
TGTGCCAGCAGTGGGACAGGGGCCAACACAGATACGCAGTATTTT
>-|-|TRBV2|TRBJ1-6
CASSEVGVLIPLHF
TGTGCCAGCAGTGAAGTAGGCGTTTTGATACCCCTCCACTTT
>TRBD1|-|TRBV7-9|TRBJ1-2
CASSPPIQGAAYGYTF
TGTGCCAGCAGTCCGCCCATTCAGGGGGCGGCCTATGGCTACACCTTC
>-|-|TRBV7-9|TRBJ1-5
CASSPPGDSNQPQHF
TGTGCCAGCAGCCCTCCAGGGGATAGCAATCAGCCCCAGCATTTT
>-|-|TRBV4-1|TRBJ2-7
CASSYGTPYEQYF
TGCGCCAGCAGTTACGGGACCCCCTACGAGCAGTACTTC
>-|-|TRBV7-9|TRBJ2-3
CASSTTIALGPDTQYF
TGTGCCAGCAGTACTACGATAGCGTTGGGGCCAGATACGCAGTATTTT
>TRBD1|-|TRBV19|TRBJ2-7
CASSMSGQGLYEQYF
TGTGCCAGTAGTATGTCGGGACAGGGACTCTACGAGCAGTACTTC
>TRBD1|once|TRBV6-5|TRBJ1-1
CASRALQGATEAFF
TGTGCCAGCAGGGCTTTACAGGGGGCCACTGAAGCTTTCTTT
>TRBD2|-|TRBV19|TRBJ2-3
CASSTRTSGNKDTQYF
TGTGCCAGTAGTACCCGGACTAGCGGGAACAAAGATACGCAGTATTTT
>TRBD1|-|TRBV27|TRBJ2-1
CASSLSRGTGQDEQFF
TGTGCCAGCAGTTTATCGAGGGGGACAGGGCAGGATGAGCAGTTCTTC
>-|-|TRBV19|TRBJ1-5
CASSIDLWEEPQHF
TGTGCCAGTAGTATAGATCTCTGGGAGGAGCCCCAGCATTTT
>TRBD2|-|TRBV4-3|TRBJ2-5
CASSQDLAGYQETQYF
TGCGCCAGCAGCCAAGACCTAGCGGGGTACCAAGAGACCCAGTACTTC
>-|-|TRBV7-2|TRBJ2-1
CASSPASRLKQFF
TGTGCCAGCAGCCCCGCTAGTAGGTTGAAGCAGTTCTTC
>TRBD1|-|TRBV7-8|TRBJ2-7
CASSSIATGFGAEQYF
TGTGCCAGCAGCTCGATCGCGACAGGGTTCGGGGCCGAGCAGTACTTC
>-|-|TRBV29-1|TRBJ2-7
CSVVASLDEQYF
TGCAGCGTTGTGGCCAGTCTGGACGAGCAGTACTTC
>TRBD1|once|TRBV19|TRBJ2-2
CASSPGQGTTGELFF
TGTGCCAGTAGTCCGGGACAGGGGACCACCGGGGAGCTGTTTTTT
>-|-|TRBV7-9|TRBJ2-7
CASSPAGTYEQYF
TGTGCCAGCAGCCCTGCCGGGACCTACGAGCAGTACTTC
>-|-|TRBV13|TRBJ1-5
CASSLGGQNNQPQHF
TGTGCCAGCAGCTTAGGCGGACAGAACAATCAGCCCCAGCATTTT
>TRBD2|-|TRBV29-1|TRBJ2-3
CSVHGGDVGDTQYF
TGCAGCGTTCACGGGGGGGACGTCGGAGATACGCAGTATTTT
>-|-|TRBV4-1|TRBJ1-2
CASSQEPSNYGYTF
TGCGCCAGCAGCCAAGAGCCGTCGAACTATGGCTACACCTTC
>TRBD2|-|TRBV6-5|TRBJ2-5
CASSPLAAQETQYF
TGTGCCAGCTCTCCTCTAGCGGCCCAAGAGACCCAGTACTTC
>-|-|TRBV9|TRBJ1-6
CASSGDGSSYNSPLHF
TGTGCCAGCAGCGGGGACGGGAGCTCCTATAATTCACCCCTCCACTTT
>-|-|TRBV9|TRBJ1-1
CASSVGSNTEAFF
TGTGCCAGCAGCGTAGGAAGTAACACTGAAGCTTTCTTT
>-|-|TRBV13|TRBJ2-2
CASSLSPTGELFF
TGTGCCAGCAGCTTAAGTCCGACCGGGGAGCTGTTTTTT
>-|-|TRBV5-1|TRBJ2-5
CASSLDRAQETQYF
TGCGCCAGCAGCTTGGATAGGGCCCAAGAGACCCAGTACTTC
>TRBD1|once|TRBV7-6|TRBJ2-7
CASSLETGTMYEQYF
TGTGCCAGCAGCTTAGAGACAGGGACGATGTACGAGCAGTACTTC